This T cell receptor (beta chain) was sequenced in a study of tumor and adjacent non-tumor tissue in lung cancer. The template was RNA from unsorted bulk tissue. More than 3 cm separated this lung sample from the edge of the tumor. Newly diagnosed lung cancer patients had thoracic surgery in China, August–late 2014, without prior chemotherapy. The library came from three nested PCR rounds adapted from ARM-PCR protocols. Using its own MiXCR run on the multiplex PCR reads, TCRdb lists one record per CDR3 protein. The sample shows 40,000 to 50,000 distinct CDR3 sequences, 55% to 65% of them seen only once. CDR3 length: 11 residues. Germline V gives CDR1 SQVTM, CDR2 ANQGSEA. Notes on the study in general: Patients with more diverse tumor TCRs had worse survival.

Notes on this clonotype: Its target is not known. Relative to the germline gene, one junction end is altered; a read error may explain this.

The chain links TRBV29-1 to TRBJ1-1, with D possibly being TRBD1 (5 bases). Sequencing used distant non-tumor lung tissue. The TCR sequence derives from a woman between 65 and 79 years old with non-small cell lung cancer. The CDR3 region is CCAHRITEALF. The CDR3 nucleotides are TGCTGCGCCCACAGGATCACTGAAGCTCTCTTT.